Following are 20 T cell receptor beta chains from one sample sequenced in a study of blood T cell repertoires in COVID-19. TCRdb's table, derived via immunoSEQ multiplex PCR, lists solely in-frame clones and lacks some. The sample holds around 390,000 clones, 87% seen once. The specimen was PBMCs or T cells enriched from blood (not recorded which). These TCRs come from a woman aged 50 to 60 who had recovered from COVID-19.

This CDR3 reads CSAKTYYEQYF. CDR3 DNA: TGCAGTGCGAAAACCTACTACGAGCAGTACTTC. The chain has TRBV20-1 and TRBJ2-7; D not certain. Germline values: CDR1 DFQATT, CDR2 SNEGSKA (reference sequence). V gave up 6 bases and J gave up 3 bases, with 9 bases separating them. The CDR3 totals 11 residues.

In DNA form, the CDR3 reads TGCGCCAGCAACCCTGGGGCAGGGGAAATCTACGAGCAGTACTTC. Protein sequence: CASNPGAGEIYEQYF. V gene TRBV5-1 combines with J gene TRBJ2-7; TRBD1 is a possible D gene (6 bases). CDR1 and CDR2 (germline): SGHRS, YFSETQ. V lost 6 bases and J 3 bases, leaving 19 bases between the germline ends. CDR3 length equals 15 residues.

The chain is built from TRBV4-1 and TRBJ2-3; TRBD2 aligns across 9 bases. Unmatched junction bases numbered 9, after V lost 1 base and J lost 4 bases. CDR1 and CDR2 from the germline V gene are MGHRA and YSYEKL. The CDR3 has 17 amino acids. CDR3 region: CASSQGPRRGGSDTQYF. DNA for the CDR3: TGCGCCAGCAGCCAAGGACCGCGGCGGGGGGGATCAGATACGCAGTATTTT.

The chain uses TRBV19 and TRBJ1-2, with a tentative D call TRBD1 (5 bases). Looked up from germline, CDR1 is LNHDA and CDR2 is SQIVND (reference sequence). V shed 4 bases and J shed 2 bases, with 17 bases lying between them. There are 16 residues in the CDR3. The CDR3 nucleotides read TGTGCCAGTAGTACTCTACAGACAGTTTCCAACTATGGCTACACCTTC. Protein product: CASSTLQTVSNYGYTF.

J is TRBJ2-2 and V is TRBV9, with 7 nucleotides matching TRBD1. The CDR3 loop spans 15 amino acids. Germline assignment: CDR1 SGDLS and CDR2 YYNGEE. J gave up 4 bases and V 4 bases, and 7 bases lay outside the gene matches. CDR3 residues: CASSQGGAGTGELFF. CDR3 bases: TGTGCCAGCAGCCAAGGGGGCGCCGGCACCGGGGAGCTGTTTTTT.

For the CDR3, the DNA is TGTGCCAGCTCACCCCGAGGGCGTAGGTCTCCAACTAATGAAAAACTGTTTTTT. Protein sequence: CASSPRGRRSPTNEKLFF. This chain uses TRBV18 with TRBJ1-4; D gene uncertain. Trimming cost V 3 bases and J 0 bases, with 17 bases left between them. Germline V gene lookup returns CDR1 KGHSH and CDR2 LQKENI. The CDR3 is 18 residues long.

CDR3 residues: CASSLAGTGGSETQYF. The CDR3 DNA reads as TGTGCCAGCAGCTTAGCCGGGACAGGGGGCAGTGAGACCCAGTACTTC. The chain is built from TRBV7-2 and TRBJ2-5; 12 bases agree with TRBD1. The ends lost 0 bases at V and 5 bases at J; junction bases unmatched: 4. This CDR3 is 16 amino acids long. Germline loops: CDR1 SGHTA, CDR2 FQGNSA.

This clone is a singleton in its sample. This rearrangement joins TRBV13 to TRBJ1-1; 10 positions match TRBD1. The CDR3 is 15 residues long. J was trimmed by 11 bases and V by 1 base; bases with no gene match: 10. The germline V gene encodes CDR1 PRHDT and CDR2 FYEKMQ (reference sequence). The CDR3 spells CASSLAVGQGILAFF. Here the CDR3 DNA reads TGTGCCAGCAGCTTAGCAGTGGGACAGGGGATTTTGGCTTTCTTT.

The gene calls are TRBV2 and TRBJ2-7; perhaps TRBD2 as D (6 bases). Trimming shortened V by 1 base and J by 3 bases, and 13 bases separated the two germline ends. Germline V lookup: CDR1 SNHLY, CDR2 FYNNEI. The CDR3 is made up of 15 amino acids. The CDR3 sequence: CASSEGGGGSYEQYF. The CDR3, as DNA: TGTGCCAGCAGTGAAGGGGGAGGAGGGAGCTACGAGCAGTACTTC.

The rearrangement uses TRBV6-1 and TRBJ1-6, with a tentative D call TRBD1 (5 bases). Germline V lookup: CDR1 MNHNS, CDR2 SASEGT. V lost 3 bases and J lost 14, with 14 bases in between. The CDR3 loop spans 13 amino acids. The CDR3 DNA sequence: TGTGCCAGCAGTGAGACGGCCCAACAGGCCCTCCACTTT. Its protein is CASSETAQQALHF.

The V call is TRBV2, the J call TRBJ1-2, with D tentatively TRBD1 (5 bases). The CDR3 contains 15 residues. Looked up from germline, CDR1 is SNHLY and CDR2 is FYNNEI. Trimming removed 5 bases from V and 6 bases from J, with 19 bases in between. The CDR3 coding sequence is TGTGCCAGCAGTCAATCGACAGTCATCTTCGATGGCTACACCTTC. Translating it yields CASSQSTVIFDGYTF.

The chain combines TRBV7-2 with TRBJ1-6; weak D call: TRBD1 (6 bases). CDR3 size: 16 residues. Germline CDR1 SGHTA, CDR2 FQGNSA. V shed 1 base and J shed 9 bases, with 16 bases lying between them. The chain's CDR3 is CASSLGGGTSSSPLHF. DNA for the CDR3: TGTGCCAGCAGCTTAGGGGGGGGGACAAGTAGTTCACCCCTCCACTTT.

This sequence joins TRBV6-1 and TRBJ1-2; D unclear. Trimming removed 3 bases from V and 4 bases from J, with 12 bases in between. The CDR3 is 14 residues long. Looked up from germline, CDR1 is MNHNS and CDR2 is SASEGT. The CDR3 region is CASSEVPRGYGYTF. In DNA, the CDR3 is TGTGCCAGCAGTGAGGTCCCCCGGGGCTATGGCTACACCTTC.

This clone was seen a handful of times. The chain uses TRBV3-1 (or the pseudogene TRBV3-2) and TRBJ2-2; no definite D call. This CDR3 has 15 residues. V was shortened by 4 bases and J by 1 base, with 10 bases between the two germline ends. CDR1 and CDR2 (germline): LGHDT, YNNKEL (reference sequence). CDR3 sequence: CASSPTRLNTGELFF. The CDR3 coding sequence is TGTGCCAGCAGCCCCACAAGACTGAACACCGGGGAGCTGTTTTTT.

This clone came up once. This sequence joins TRBV11-2 and TRBJ2-7; D possibly corresponds to TRBD2 (6 bases). The germline CDR1 and CDR2 sequences are SGHAT and FQNNGV. CDR3 length: 14 amino acids. V shed 1 base and J shed 3 bases, with 10 bases lying between them. The CDR3 DNA reads TGTGCCAGCAGCTTAGGCGGGGTCGGCTACGAGCAGTACTTC. Protein: CASSLGGVGYEQYF.

A single count supports this clone. The chain combines TRBV30 with TRBJ2-1; 7 nucleotides match TRBD2. Trimming at V came to 2 bases and at J to 8 bases, leaving 9 bases not matched to a gene. CDR1 GTSNPN and CDR2 SVGIG come from the germline V gene (reference sequence). The CDR3 runs 14 residues. CDR3 loop: CAWSRGLPSDEQFF. The CDR3 bases are TGTGCCTGGAGTAGGGGACTACCATCCGATGAGCAGTTCTTC.

This clone was observed a few times. In DNA, the CDR3 is TGCGCCAGCAGCTTGGCGGGGGAGAGAGAAAAACTGTTTTTT. Amino acid sequence: CASSLAGEREKLFF. J is TRBJ1-4 and V is TRBV5-1, with D perhaps matching TRBD1 (5 bases). Between the trimmed V and J ends, which lost 0 bases and 8 bases, there was a span of 11 bases. The germline CDR1 and CDR2 sequences are SGHRS and YFSETQ. This CDR3 has 14 residues.

The chain links TRBV2 to TRBJ1-1; D remains unclear. In germline, CDR1 is SNHLY, CDR2 FYNNEI. The CDR3 has 10 residues. Trimming took off 7 bases at V and 8 bases at J, with 8 bases between the two ends. CDR3: CASTQTEAFF. CDR3 coding DNA: TGTGCCAGCACTCAGACAGAAGCTTTCTTT.

This chain uses TRBV28 with TRBJ1-2; 12 bases are shared with TRBD1. The germline gives CDR1 MDHEN, CDR2 SYDVKM. Trimming cost V 6 bases and J 7 bases; bases outside gene matches: 6. This CDR3 comprises 14 residues. CDR3 sequence (DNA): TGTGCCAGCAGGACCGGGACAGGGGGCCTTGGCTACACCTTC. Its protein is CASRTGTGGLGYTF.

The chain uses TRBV4-2 and TRBJ1-2, with 9 nucleotides matching TRBD1. Germline CDR1 is LGHNA and CDR2 is YNFKEQ. The J segment lost 6 bases and the V segment lost 5 bases, leaving 13 bases of the junction unmatched. CDR3 size: 16 residues. DNA of the CDR3: TGTGCCAGCAGCGCACGGGGCGGGACAGGGTCTGATGGCTACACCTTC. The encoded protein is CASSARGGTGSDGYTF.